This T cell receptor beta chain was identified during a study of brain metastases from non-small cell lung cancer. Germline V gene lookup returns CDR1 SGHRS and CDR2 YFSETQ. There are 13 residues in the CDR3. Trimming removed 2 bases from V and 0 bases from J, with 6 bases in between. Measured with immunoSEQ multiplex PCR; TCRdb has only the in-frame clones, and not every one. The sample carries roughly 370 clones, 75% to 90% recorded once. V and J are TRBV5-1 and TRBJ2-7, with D uncertain. This receptor was obtained from a donor aged 40 or older with non-small cell lung cancer. Sequenced input: tissue from a brain metastasis. CDR3 nucleotide sequence: TGCGCCAGCAGCTTTGGTTACTCCTACGAGCAGTACTTC. Translated: CASSFGYSYEQYF.